One T cell receptor beta chain is described in this entry. This sample is part of a study of blood T cells in healthy people across ages. Using a J-beta primer mix together with a sample-barcoded 5' primer, a second PCR was run for about 6 to 12 cycles. TCRdb reanalysed the 5' RACE reads using MiXCR and keeps one entry per CDR3 protein. The sample consists of some 900,000 distinct CDR3 sequences, 45% to 50% of them appearing once. The sequenced sample was blood. This sequence originates from a man aged 25-45 years in good health.

CDR3 in DNA: TGTGCCAGCAGCGCAAGACTAGCGGGGGGGAAAGAGACCCAGTACTTC. Encoded protein: CASSARLAGGKETQYF. This sequence joins TRBV7-2 and TRBJ2-5, with 14 positions matching TRBD2. The V segment lost 5 bases and the J segment 3 bases; nucleotides outside the gene matches: 5. The CDR3 sequence is 16 residues long. The germline CDR1 and CDR2 sequences are SGHTA and FQGNSA. Full variable domain (outside the CDR3, taken from reference TRBV7-2 and TRBJ2-5): GAGVSQSPSNKVTEKGKDVELRCDPISGHTALYWYRQSLGQGLEFLIYFQGNSAPDKSGLPSDRFSAERTGGSVSTLTIQRTQQEDSAVYLCASSARLAGGKETQYFGPGTRLLVL.